These 12 T cell receptor beta chains were all obtained from the same sample, sequenced in a study of CD8 T cells in Susac syndrome. Random hexamers served to reverse transcribe roughly 0.5 to 1 ug RNA. Via MiXCR, TCRdb re-called the immunoSEQ multiplex PCR reads, giving one row per CDR3 protein. The sample carries over 150,000 distinct CDR3 sequences, 90% to 96% recorded once. Sequencing was carried out using CD4+ T cells from PBMCs. Receptors were obtained from a human donor with Susac syndrome.

The CDR3 nucleotides read TGCAGCGTTGGGACCTCTTTTACGAACACTGAAGCTTTCTTT. It is translated as CSVGTSFTNTEAFF. The chain carries TRBV29-1 and TRBJ1-1; no clear D. V was cut by 4 bases and J by 1 base, with 13 bases left in between. Germline CDR1 SQVTM, CDR2 ANQGSEA. This CDR3 comprises 14 residues.

V is TRBV19 and J is TRBJ1-2; D not resolved. The CDR3 sequence is 14 residues long. Germline V lookup: CDR1 LNHDA, CDR2 SQIVND (reference sequence). V lost 7 bases, J lost 8 bases, and 20 bases lay in between. The CDR3 coding sequence is TGTGCCAGTATCTCCTACGGAAAAGGTTGGGGCTACACCTTC. It yields the protein CASISYGKGWGYTF.

The V and J genes are TRBV27 and TRBJ2-7, with no clear D. The germline V and J ends were trimmed by 2 bases and 2 bases, with 13 bases remaining between them. CDR1 is MNHEY, CDR2 SMNVEV, per germline (reference sequence). The CDR3 consists of 15 residues. The CDR3 loop reads CASSLRLSPTYEQYV. CDR3 sequence (DNA): TGTGCCAGCAGTTTAAGGTTATCCCCCACCTACGAGCAGTACGTC.

As DNA, the CDR3 is TGCGCCAGCAGCTGGGGGCCCACAGATACGCAGTATTTT. Protein: CASSWGPTDTQYF. This rearrangement joins TRBV5-1 to TRBJ2-3; possible D gene TRBD1, 6 bases. Germline CDR1 reads SGHRS; CDR2 reads YFSETQ. V was cut by 3 bases and J by 2 bases, with 7 bases left in between. The CDR3 has 13 amino acids.

A note on this clonotype: A read error may account for a junction end that differs from germline. The V call is TRBV6-5, the J call TRBJ2-5; D gene ambiguous. Looked up from germline, CDR1 is MNHEY and CDR2 is SVGAGI. This CDR3 has 12 amino acids. CDR3 loop: CASRSDGETQHF. CDR3 in DNA: TGTGCCAGCAGATCGGATGGAGAGACCCAGCACTTC.

This chain uses TRBV30 with TRBJ2-3; TRBD1 is a possible D gene (6 bases). The length of the CDR3 is 15 residues. Germline V gene lookup returns CDR1 GTSNPN and CDR2 SVGIG (reference sequence). V was shortened by 5 bases and J by 0 bases, with 15 bases between the two germline ends. For the CDR3, the DNA is TGTGCCTGGGGACCGACAGGTCTTAGCACAGATACGCAGTATTTT. Its protein is CAWGPTGLSTDTQYF.

The chain uses TRBV29-1 and TRBJ2-4; TRBD1 matches at 7 bases. The CDR3 length is 13 residues. After removal of 4 bases from V and 6 bases from J, the junction contained 6 bases not matched to a gene. Germline V gene lookup returns CDR1 SQVTM and CDR2 ANQGSEA. In DNA form, the CDR3 reads TGCAGCGTTGTGAGGACAGGAACAAACATTCAGTACTTC. Amino acids: CSVVRTGTNIQYF.

This clonotype was seen just once. CDR3 protein: CSARVAGSAYNEQFF. The CDR3 DNA reads TGCAGTGCTAGAGTGGCCGGGAGCGCCTACAATGAGCAGTTCTTC. V usage is TRBV20-1 and J usage is TRBJ2-1; D may be TRBD2 (6 bases). Trimming left V 1 base short and J 2 bases short, with 12 bases between. The germline V gene has CDR1 DFQATT and CDR2 SNEGSKA (reference sequence). The CDR3 covers 15 residues.

The chain links TRBV24-1 to TRBJ2-5; no definite D call. The germline V gene encodes CDR1 KGHDR and CDR2 SFDVKD. V was pared by 3 bases and J by 2 bases, with 6 bases between. This CDR3 is built from 13 residues. CDR3 DNA: TGTGCCACCAGTGATGCACAGCAAGAGACCCAGTACTTC. Translating it yields CATSDAQQETQYF.

J is TRBJ2-3 and V is TRBV7-9; 7 nucleotides line up with TRBD1. The J segment lost 2 bases and the V segment lost 4 bases, leaving 3 bases of the junction unmatched. CDR1 is SEHNR and CDR2 is FQNEAQ in the germline V gene (reference sequence). This CDR3 region has 14 residues. CDR3 in DNA: TGTGCCAGCAGCTCGGGACAGTACACAGATACGCAGTATTTT. Its protein product is CASSSGQYTDTQYF.

CDR3 loop: CASRADGNYGYTF. In DNA, the CDR3 is TGTGCCAGCAGAGCAGACGGTAACTATGGCTACACCTTC. V is TRBV3-1 and J is TRBJ1-2, with D uncertain. Germline V gene lookup returns CDR1 LGHDT and CDR2 YNNKEL (reference sequence). CDR3 size: 13 residues. Trimming shortened V by 6 bases and J by 1 base, and 9 bases separated the two germline ends.

The rearrangement joins TRBV12-3 or TRBV12-4 to TRBJ2-7, with 9 bases lining up with TRBD1. Trimming removed 6 bases from V and 2 bases from J; junction bases left unmatched: 8. The CDR3 has 15 residues. CDR3 region: CASSKRRTGAYEQYF. For the CDR3, the DNA is TGTGCCAGCAGCAAAAGGCGGACAGGGGCCTACGAGCAGTACTTC.